This T cell receptor beta chain was captured by sequencing in a study of T cell responses to AZD1222 COVID-19 vaccine. The protocol was immunoSEQ multiplex PCR, while the TCRdb copy is restricted to in-frame clones and leaves out a portion. The top ten clones hold 1.8% of a sample with some 97,000 clones, 88% of them seen once. This clone was counted once. This CDR3 comprises 16 residues. The V and J ends lost 1 base and 0 bases respectively, with 10 bases between them. Germline lookup yields CDR1 SGHVS and CDR2 FQNEAQ. V is TRBV7-8 and J is TRBJ2-1, with TRBD2 as a possible D gene (6 bases). This specimen consisted of peripheral blood, obtained on day 0 of AZD1222 vaccination. The source is an adult in good health. The CDR3 DNA is TGTGCCAGCAGCTTAGTTTTCGGGGGCTCCTACAATGAGCAGTTCTTC. It specifies CASSLVFGGSYNEQFF.